The 14 T cell receptor beta chains presented below share a single source sample, sequenced in a study of regulatory T cells in long-lasting Graves disease. Combining iRepertoire HTBI primers with Arm-PCR of CDR3 regions, the authors built TCR beta libraries. Using its own MiXCR run on the multiplex PCR reads, TCRdb lists one record per CDR3 protein. Of some 350,000 distinct CDR3 sequences listed, 15% to 20% are singletons. Time point: newly diagnosed GD, antithyroid drugs for less than 3 months. Scientists built the TCR library using RNA that was extracted from PBMCs. The sample was also linked to a second study, of T cells in Graves' hyperthyroidism and ophthalmopathy.

The source material was peripheral blood mononuclear cells (PBMCs), sampled at new diagnosis, from a patient treated with antithyroid drugs. Receptors were obtained from a woman younger than 35 with Graves disease.

The sample holds many counts of this clonotype. The J gene is TRBJ2-1, the V gene TRBV7-9; the D gene is possibly TRBD2 (5 bases). Germline CDR1 is SEHNR and CDR2 is FQNEAQ (reference sequence). CDR3 length equals 15 residues. Trimming took 4 bases from V and 7 from J, leaving 17 bases between them. CDR3 in amino acids: CASSSAGNTVNEQFF. As DNA, the CDR3 is TGTGCCAGCAGCTCAGCCGGGAACACCGTAAATGAGCAGTTCTTC.

This clonotype was seen repeatedly, ten times or more. The rearrangement uses TRBV27 and TRBJ1-5; unclear D gene. V was pared by 0 bases and J by 5 bases, with 11 bases between. CDR1 MNHEY and CDR2 SMNVEV come from the germline V gene (reference sequence). This CDR3 has 15 amino acids. The CDR3 reads CASSLSSGGYQPQHF. CDR3 nucleotides: TGTGCCAGCAGTTTATCGAGCGGTGGGTATCAGCCCCAGCATTTT.

This clonotype was observed many times. The chain couples TRBV3-1 to TRBJ2-3, with D possibly matching TRBD2 (6 bases). The V and J ends lost 4 bases and 0 bases respectively, with 11 bases between them. The CDR3 covers 15 residues. The germline gives CDR1 LGHDT, CDR2 YNNKEL (reference sequence). The CDR3 sequence: CASSPGESSTDTQYF. The CDR3 DNA reads TGTGCCAGCAGCCCGGGAGAGAGTAGCACAGATACGCAGTATTTT.

This clonotype was recorded many times. The chain carries TRBV5-1 and TRBJ2-7; D unclear. The germline V and J ends were trimmed by 0 bases and 2 bases, with 9 bases remaining between them. This CDR3 region has 14 residues. Per the germline V gene, CDR1 is SGHRS and CDR2 is YFSETQ. Written as DNA, the CDR3 is TGCGCCAGCAGCTTGGAGGCTGGCACCTACGAGCAGTACTTC. This gives the protein CASSLEAGTYEQYF.

This clonotype was counted at least ten times. The genes are TRBV5-6 and TRBJ1-1; weak D call: TRBD1 (5 bases). CDR1 SGHDT and CDR2 YYEEEE come from the germline V gene. The germline V and J ends were trimmed by 9 bases and 3 bases, with 12 bases remaining between them. There are 12 residues in the CDR3. CDR3 coding DNA: TGTGCCACCCGAAGGGGAGACACTGAAGCTTTCTTT. As protein: CATRRGDTEAFF.

In this sample, this clonotype turned up a few times. V is TRBV4-1 and J is TRBJ1-2; the D is unclear. Germline assignment: CDR1 MGHRA and CDR2 YSYEKL. This CDR3 contains 15 residues. V dropped 0 bases and J dropped 5 bases, with 13 bases sitting between them. The CDR3, as DNA: TGCGCCAGCAGCCAAGATTGGACCCCGGCGTATGGCTACACCTTC. It encodes CASSQDWTPAYGYTF.

The J gene is TRBJ2-7, the V gene TRBV20-1; D is possibly TRBD1 (5 bases). CDR1 is DFQATT and CDR2 is SNEGSKA in the germline V gene (reference sequence). The CDR3 length is 13 residues. The V end lost 1 base, the J end lost 12 bases, and 19 bases lay between the germline ends. CDR3 coding DNA: TGCAGTGCTAGAGGACAACTCCTACGACAGCGGTACTTC. This encodes CSARGQLLRQRYF.

This clonotype came up a few times. This chain's CDR3 is CASSPTGQGAPTNGYTF. In nucleotides, the CDR3 is TGTGCCAGCTCACCAACAGGACAGGGGGCGCCTACGAATGGCTACACCTTC. The chain carries TRBV18 and TRBJ1-2; 11 bases align to TRBD1. The length of the CDR3 is 17 residues. Germline loops: CDR1 KGHSH, CDR2 LQKENI. The junction had 11 bases not matched to a gene; V was cut back by 2 bases and J by 6 bases.

This clonotype was counted many times. This chain joins TRBV27 and TRBJ2-1, with TRBD1 matching 7 bases. This CDR3 spans 16 amino acids. Germline values: CDR1 MNHEY, CDR2 SMNVEV (reference sequence). J gave up 5 bases and V 6 bases, and 13 bases lay outside the gene matches. CDR3 nucleotides: TGTGCCAGCAGCCTATATGAGTGGGGACAGAACAATGAGCAGTTCTTC. The encoded protein is CASSLYEWGQNNEQFF.

This clonotype was observed many times. V is TRBV7-9 and J is TRBJ2-5; 8 bases match TRBD1. The CDR3 is made up of 15 amino acids. Trimming took 7 bases from V and 3 from J; bases not matched to a gene: 10. In germline, CDR1 is SEHNR, CDR2 FQNEAQ (reference sequence). The CDR3 nucleotides read TGTGCCAGCACCCCCGGCGCAGGGGGCGAAGAGACCCAGTACTTC. This sequence encodes CASTPGAGGEETQYF.

Many counts were recorded for this clonotype. The rearrangement links TRBV7-8 to TRBJ2-7; 10 bases are a match to TRBD1. The CDR3 has 15 amino acids. The germline V gene encodes CDR1 SGHVS and CDR2 FQNEAQ. J lost 5 bases, V lost 5 bases, and 9 bases had no gene match. The CDR3 nucleotides read TGTGCCAGCAGCCCCCGCCGGGACAGGGGCCACGAGCAGTACTTC. Its translation: CASSPRRDRGHEQYF.

This chain links TRBV27 with TRBJ1-1; weak D call: TRBD1 (6 bases). Deletions cut 4 bases from V and 6 bases from J, with 15 bases between. Germline CDR1 MNHEY, CDR2 SMNVEV (reference sequence). CDR3 length: 14 residues. The CDR3 DNA sequence: TGTGCCAGCAGTTCGTTACAGGGAAGTTCTGAAGCTTTCTTT. Residues: CASSSLQGSSEAFF.

The rearrangement uses TRBV29-1 and TRBJ1-1; D not resolved. Germline CDR1 SQVTM, CDR2 ANQGSEA. The ends were cut back, 6 bases at V and 7 bases at J, with 12 bases in the middle. This CDR3 spans 11 amino acids. CDR3 DNA sequence: TGCAGCGTCGAGGAGCCAGGTGAAGCTTTCTTT. It codes for CSVEEPGEAFF.

The table lists this clonotype with many counts. V is TRBV7-2 and J is TRBJ1-1; D call uncertain. From germline, CDR1 is SGHTA and CDR2 FQGNSA. V lost 5 bases, J lost 3 bases, and 16 bases lay in between. CDR3 length: 15 residues. CDR3 region: CASSPLVGLHTEAFF. For the CDR3, the DNA is TGTGCCAGCAGCCCCCTTGTTGGGTTGCACACTGAAGCTTTCTTT.